The 14 T cell receptor beta chains given below trace back to one sample, sequenced in a study of early stage breast cancer tumors. Only in-frame clones appear in the TCRdb table, and some are missing; sequencing was by immunoSEQ multiplex PCR. The table shows some 28,000 clones, with roughly 50% occurring only once. The sample comprised breast tumor tissue. The receptors were gathered from a person aged 45-60 years with breast cancer.

The chain uses TRBV18 and TRBJ1-1; tentatively, D is TRBD1 (5 bases). Germline V lookup: CDR1 KGHSH, CDR2 LQKENI. V was shortened by 6 bases and J by 2 bases, with 16 bases between the two germline ends. The CDR3 runs 15 residues. CDR3 in amino acids: CASSRRQPRNTEAFF. CDR3 in DNA: TGTGCCAGCTCCCGACGACAGCCTCGAAACACTGAAGCTTTCTTT.

The chain is built from TRBV11-2 and TRBJ2-5; 7 nucleotides line up with TRBD2. Germline V lookup: CDR1 SGHAT, CDR2 FQNNGV. The V and J ends lost 5 bases and 10 bases, in that order; junction bases with no gene match: 16. This CDR3 spans 15 amino acids. CDR3 protein: CASSPWEGGKRLQYF. The DNA of the CDR3 is TGTGCCAGCAGCCCGTGGGAGGGAGGAAAGAGACTCCAGTACTTC.

The chain employs TRBV11-2 and TRBJ1-4, with a weak D call TRBD1 (6 bases). V lost 4 bases to trimming and J lost 9 bases, with 15 bases between them. This CDR3 region has 14 residues. In germline, CDR1 is SGHAT, CDR2 FQNNGV. CDR3 in amino acids: CASSSSGGAKKLFF. The DNA of the CDR3 is TGTGCCAGCAGCTCCTCCGGGGGGGCGAAAAAACTGTTTTTT. Based on the CDR3 plus reference TRBV11-2 and TRBJ1-4, the full variable domain is EAGVAQSPRYKIIEKRQSVAFWCNPISGHATLYWYQQILGQGPKLLIQFQNNGVVDDSQLPKDRFSAERLKGVDSTLKIQPAKLEDSAVYLCASSSSGGAKKLFFGSGTQLSVL.

This clone was recorded once. This chain connects TRBV27 to TRBJ2-1, with D possibly being TRBD1 or TRBD2 (5 bases each). The CDR3 covers 14 residues. Germline CDR1 and CDR2: MNHEY and SMNVEV (reference sequence). The V end lost 3 bases, the J end lost 5 bases, and 11 bases lay between the germline ends. The CDR3 DNA reads as TGTGCCAGCAGTTTTCGTGTGGGGGACAATGAGCAGTTCTTC. Translated, it gives CASSFRVGDNEQFF.

This sequence joins TRBV10-3 and TRBJ2-3, with 8 bases matching TRBD2. Germline V gene sequence: CDR1 ENHRY, CDR2 SYGVKD. This CDR3 spans 18 amino acids. After removal of 0 bases from V and 2 bases from J, the junction contained 10 bases not matched to a gene. The CDR3 nucleotides read TGTGCCATCAGTGAGTCGTATAGTACTAGCGGACTCACAGATACGCAGTATTTT. Translation gives CAISESYSTSGLTDTQYF.

V gene TRBV11-1 combines with J gene TRBJ2-3; perhaps TRBD2 as D (5 bases). The CDR3 runs 15 residues. Trimming shortened V by 4 bases and J by 1 base, and 12 bases separated the two germline ends. CDR1 and CDR2 from the germline V gene are SGHAT and FQDESV (reference sequence). The CDR3 sequence is CASSSGGPGTDTQYF. The CDR3 region has the DNA TGTGCCAGCAGCTCAGGAGGCCCGGGCACAGATACGCAGTATTTT.

This sequence joins TRBV6-1 and TRBJ2-7, with 7 bases aligning to TRBD1. The germline V gene has CDR1 MNHNS and CDR2 SASEGT. V was pared by 7 bases and J by 1 base, with 7 bases of the junction left unmatched. The CDR3 spans 14 residues. In nucleotides, the CDR3 is TGTGCCAGCAACCCGACAGGGTTGTCCTACGAGCAGTACTTC. Translated: CASNPTGLSYEQYF.

The CDR3 here is CASSSGQGVWETQYF. CDR3 DNA sequence: TGTGCCAGCAGCTCGGGACAGGGGGTATGGGAGACCCAGTACTTC. The V and J genes are TRBV11-3 and TRBJ2-5, with 11 bases aligning to TRBD1. Germline lookup yields CDR1 SGHNT and CDR2 YENEEA. V lost 4 bases and J lost 5; bases outside the gene matches: 6. The length of the CDR3 is 15 residues.

By share, this clone ranks as medium-sized. This chain joins TRBV5-1 and TRBJ1-1, with TRBD1 identical over 10 bases. Germline CDR1 SGHRS, CDR2 YFSETQ. This CDR3 is built from 16 residues. The ends lost 4 bases at V and 4 bases at J; junction bases unmatched: 10. The CDR3 region is CASSLYRDRGSTEAFF. CDR3 nucleotides: TGCGCCAGCAGCCTCTACCGGGACAGGGGTTCCACTGAAGCTTTCTTT. The entire variable domain, with the rest obtained from reference TRBV5-1 and TRBJ1-1, is as follows: KAGVTQTPRYLIKTRGQQVTLSCSPISGHRSVSWYQQTPGQGLQFLFEYFSETQRNKGNFPGRFSGRQFSNSRSEMNVSTLELGDSALYLCASSLYRDRGSTEAFFGQGTRLTVV.

A few counts support this clone. CDR3 region: CASSLGREGPNEQFF. CDR3 DNA sequence: TGTGCCAGCAGCTTAGGGCGGGAGGGCCCGAATGAGCAGTTCTTC. This chain links TRBV27 with TRBJ2-1, with TRBD2 identical over 9 bases. From germline, CDR1 is MNHEY and CDR2 SMNVEV (reference sequence). Trimming at V came to 6 bases and at J to 7 bases, leaving 10 bases not matched to a gene. The CDR3 consists of 15 residues.

Here the CDR3 DNA reads TGTGCCTGGAATACAGACCCCACCGGGGAGCTGTTTTTT. Encoded protein: CAWNTDPTGELFF. The chain couples TRBV30 to TRBJ2-2; D remains ambiguous. Germline V CDR1 and CDR2: GTSNPN, SVGIG (reference sequence). The ends were cut back, 4 bases at V and 4 bases at J, with 10 bases in the middle. The CDR3 extends over 13 amino acids.

Only one count was recorded for this clone. The chain recombines TRBV6-1 with TRBJ2-7, with 12 nucleotides matching TRBD2. With V trimmed by 0 bases and J by 5 bases, 8 bases remained unmatched. CDR1 is MNHNS and CDR2 is SASEGT in the germline V gene. The CDR3 runs to 17 residues. This CDR3 is CASSEARLAGGINEQYF. Here the CDR3 DNA reads TGTGCCAGCAGTGAAGCGCGGCTAGCGGGAGGGATAAACGAGCAGTACTTC.

This clone has just a few counts. The chain is built from TRBV7-9 and TRBJ2-1; no firm D call. V lost 4 bases and J lost 2, with 9 bases in between. Germline assignment: CDR1 SEHNR and CDR2 FQNEAQ (reference sequence). The CDR3 sequence is 14 residues long. CDR3 in amino acids: CASSYEVAYNEQFF. CDR3 coding DNA: TGTGCCAGCAGCTATGAGGTAGCCTACAATGAGCAGTTCTTC.

The genes are TRBV19 and TRBJ1-5; a weak D match, TRBD1 (6 bases). Trimming removed 6 bases from V and 4 bases from J, with 19 bases in between. The CDR3 runs to 16 residues. Germline V gene lookup returns CDR1 LNHDA and CDR2 SQIVND (reference sequence). The chain's CDR3 is CASSIHRASRNQPQHF. For the CDR3, the DNA is TGTGCCAGTAGCATACACAGGGCTTCAAGGAATCAGCCCCAGCATTTT.